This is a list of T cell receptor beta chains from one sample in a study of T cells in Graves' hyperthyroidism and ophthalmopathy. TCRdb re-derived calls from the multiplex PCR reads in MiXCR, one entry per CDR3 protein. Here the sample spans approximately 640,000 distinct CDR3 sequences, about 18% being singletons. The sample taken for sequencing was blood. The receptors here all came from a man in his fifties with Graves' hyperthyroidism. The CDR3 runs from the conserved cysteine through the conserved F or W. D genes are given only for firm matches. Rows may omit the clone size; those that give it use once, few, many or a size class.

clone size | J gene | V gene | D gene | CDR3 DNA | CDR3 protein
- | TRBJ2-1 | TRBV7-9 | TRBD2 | TGTGCCAGCAGCCCGACTAGCGGGAGGAGGGACTACAATGAGCAGTTCTTC | CASSPTSGRRDYNEQFF
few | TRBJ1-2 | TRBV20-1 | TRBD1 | TGCAGTGCTAGAGATAGGGGACAGGGGGCTTTTGGCTATACCTTC | CSARDRGQGAFGYTF
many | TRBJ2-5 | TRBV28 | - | TGTGCCAGCAGTTTCTACCCCCGCGGGGACCAAGAGACCCAGTACTTC | CASSFYPRGDQETQYF
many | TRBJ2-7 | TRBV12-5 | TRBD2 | TGTGCTAGTGGTTTAACCTTACCGGGACTAGCGGCATACTACGAGCAGTACTTC | CASGLTLPGLAAYYEQYF
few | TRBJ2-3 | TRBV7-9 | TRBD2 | TGTGCCAGCACCCCCAGAGGGCTAGCGGGAGATACGCAGTATTTT | CASTPRGLAGDTQYF
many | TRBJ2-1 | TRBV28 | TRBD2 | TGTGCCAGCAGTCCATCCAGGCGGGAGTTAATAGATGAGCAGTTCTTC | CASSPSRRELIDEQFF
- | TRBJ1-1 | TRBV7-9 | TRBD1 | TGTGCCAGCAGCTCAAGGGACAGGGGGCCGGACACTGAAGCTTTCTTT | CASSSRDRGPDTEAFF
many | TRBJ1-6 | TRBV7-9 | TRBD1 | TGTGCCAGCAGCTCACAGGGGGATAATTCACCCCTCCACTTT | CASSSQGDNSPLHF
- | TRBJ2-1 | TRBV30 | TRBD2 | TGTGCCTGGAGTTTCCGACTAGCGGGAAACTACAATGAGCAGTTCTTC | CAWSFRLAGNYNEQFF
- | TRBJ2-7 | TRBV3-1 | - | TGTGCCAGCAGCCAAGGCCCCTTATCCCCGGGACGCATAAAATCCTACGAGCAGTACTTC | CASSQGPLSPGRIKSYEQYF
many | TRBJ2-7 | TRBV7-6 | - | TGTGCCAGCAGCTCGGGATTGTACCGCGAGGCTTCCTACGAGCAGTACTTC | CASSSGLYREASYEQYF
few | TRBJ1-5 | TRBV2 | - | TGTGCCAGCAGTGAATGGGAGCAGCCCCAGCATTTT | CASSEWEQPQHF
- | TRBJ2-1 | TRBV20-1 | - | TGCAGTGCTACCGACCCAGCTTCCTACAATGAGCAGTTCTTC | CSATDPASYNEQFF
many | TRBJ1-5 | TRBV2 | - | TGTGCCAGCAGTGAAGGGGGGGCTGGTCAGCCCCAGCATTTT | CASSEGGAGQPQHF
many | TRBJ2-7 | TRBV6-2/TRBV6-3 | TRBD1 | TGTGCCAGCAGTCGCCGACCGGGACAGGCAACCTACGAGCAGTACTTC | CASSRRPGQATYEQYF
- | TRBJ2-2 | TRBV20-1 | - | TGCAGTGCTAGAGGGACATTAAACACCGGGGAGCTGTTTTTT | CSARGTLNTGELFF
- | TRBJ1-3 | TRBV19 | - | TGTGCCAGGAAGAGTGGAAACACCATATATTTT | CARKSGNTIYF
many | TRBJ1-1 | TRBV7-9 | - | TGTGCCAGCAGCTTAGTGGAGAACACTGAAGCTTTCTTT | CASSLVENTEAFF
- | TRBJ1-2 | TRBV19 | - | TGTGCCTCTTCCCACGGTAGCCCATACTATGGCTACACCTTC | CASSHGSPYYGYTF
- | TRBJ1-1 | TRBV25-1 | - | TGTGCCAGCAGTGCGGGGCATAACACTGAAGCTTTCTTT | CASSAGHNTEAFF
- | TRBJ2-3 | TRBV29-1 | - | TGCAGCGTTGGTAGGGACTCCTCAGGGGCAGATACGCAGTATTTT | CSVGRDSSGADTQYF
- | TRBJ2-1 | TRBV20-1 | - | TGCAGTGCTCTGGTACTTCCTACCTCCTACAATGAGCAGTTCTTC | CSALVLPTSYNEQFF